These 2 T cell receptor beta chains were sequenced from one sample in a study of T cell clusters in autoimmune cytopenias (dated 2019 in TCRdb). For each sample, TRB amplification used roughly 270 ng of peripheral blood genomic DNA, equal to approximately 37,500 genome equivalents. Data came from an Illumina MiSeq. Multiplex PCR with a touch-down protocol amplified TRB rearrangements, with the TRB-A and TRB-B primer pools combined in a single tube. TCRdb reprocessed the reads and lists each CDR3 protein sequence as a single entry, with no DNA. The sample's own table lists about 3,300 distinct CDR3 sequences. The top ten clonotypes cover around 4.9% of the sample. Sequencing was performed on peripheral blood. These receptors came from a human donor with an autoimmune cytopenia or autoimmune hepatitis (not recorded which).

The chain combines TRBV27 with TRBJ2-5; as DNA is missing, the TRBD1 call by TCRdb cannot be tested. Germline CDR1 is MNHEY and CDR2 is SMNVEV (reference sequence). This CDR3 spans 15 amino acids. The CDR3 protein is CASSKWDGSWETQYF.

The chain employs TRBV6-6 and TRBJ1-1; there is no DNA to check the TCRdb D call of TRBD1. The CDR3 is 14 amino acids. Germline CDR1 is MNHNY and CDR2 is SVGAGI (reference sequence). CDR3 residues: CASSLTGLNTEAFF.